This T cell receptor beta chain was captured by sequencing in a study of shared clonotypes between healthy human individuals. The CDR3 loop spans 13 amino acids. In germline, CDR1 is SGHRS, CDR2 YFSETQ. Trimming pared 2 bases from V and 0 bases from J, leaving 6 bases between. Terminally differentiated effector memory CD45RA+ cells were excluded from the naive CD8 cells, which were CD45RO-negative and positively selected for CCR7. With respect to this clone: Different DNA sequences within this sample yield the same CDR3.

Libraries were prepared by immunoSEQ multiplex PCR; TCRdb keeps only in-frame clonotypes and omits some of them. The table has around 2,100,000 clones, less than 95% seen once. J is TRBJ2-7 and V is TRBV5-1; D possibly corresponds to TRBD1 (5 bases). Source material: naive CD8+ T cells sorted from blood. The sequence came from a man between 18 and 29 years old in good health. The CDR3 sequence is CASSLQVSYEQYF. The CDR3 DNA sequence: TGCGCCAGCAGCTTACAGGTCTCCTACGAGCAGTACTTC.